These T cell receptor beta chains were read from a single sample in a study of T and B cells in COVID-19 patients. A single record per CDR3 protein comes from TCRdb applying MiXCR to the multiplex PCR reads. The table lists around 15,000 distinct CDR3 sequences, roughly 27% of them singletons, with approximately 7% in the top ten. The sequenced sample consisted of blood. The receptors here all came from a human donor who had recovered from COVID-19. Each CDR3 is given with its conserved first and last residue. Each size is how often the clone was seen (once, few, many) or a class if it is expanded.

many	TRBV7-6	TRBJ2-7	CASSLFYEQYF
many	TRBV6-1	TRBJ2-7	CASSPPGDYEQYF